This TCR beta chain was recorded in a study of blood T cells in healthy people across ages. The ends were cut back, 2 bases at V and 8 bases at J, with 12 bases in the middle. CDR3 length: 13 residues. The V gene's germline CDR1 is MGHDK and CDR2 SYGVNS. The authors ran a second PCR of about 6 to 11 cycles using a sample-barcoded 5' primer and a J-beta primer mix. Researchers report that each sample yielded at least 2.5 million CDR3-containing paired-end reads. TCRdb re-analysed the 5' RACE reads in MiXCR, keeping a single row per CDR3 protein. The data hold 800,000 to 1,000,000 distinct CDR3 sequences, with roughly 52% observed a single time. This clonotype has a handful of counts.

This sequence originates from a man aged 25 to 45 in good health. The chain links TRBV25-1 to TRBJ1-2; no clear D. What was sequenced was blood. CDR3 nucleotides: TGTGCCAGCAGTGAAACAGATCTCTGGGGCTACACCTTC. Protein: CASSETDLWGYTF.